This TCR beta chain was retrieved from a study of response to subunit inactivated influenza vaccine. TCRdb re-derived calls from the RT-PCR reads in MiXCR, one entry per CDR3 protein. The data show hundreds of thousands of distinct CDR3 sequences, 15% to 20% seen once. The CDR3 has 22 residues. Notes on this clonotype: What it recognizes is unknown.

Study results and limitations: Seasonal influenza vaccination, on each occasion, was suggested by the authors to recruit few new T cells.

The origin of this receptor is a man between 50 and 69 years old who received an inactivated influenza vaccine. The material sequenced was CD4+ T cells sorted from PBMCs, taken less than 25 months after vaccination. This chain uses TRBV21-1 with TRBJ1-6; the table's D call of TRBD1 was not tested on the DNA. TRBV21-1 is assigned pseudogene status. The CDR3 nucleotides are TGTGCCAGCAGCAAATTAGCCTGGGACAGTAGGAAAATGAGCTCCTATAATTCACCCCTCCACTTT. Translated, it gives CASSKLAWDSRKMSSYNSPLHF.